The clone carrying this T cell receptor beta chain has at least ten counts. The CDR3 totals 14 residues. Trimming cost V 5 bases and J 3 bases, with 14 bases left between them. Germline lookup yields CDR1 MNHEY and CDR2 SVGAGI. The data are from a study of T-cell memory formation after mild COVID-19. The wider study: The TCR clusters were mostly specific to one donor.

Sample barcodes and UMIs were carried by the TCR alpha and TCR beta cDNA libraries that 5'RACE generated with constant-segment primers. A single record per CDR3 protein comes from TCRdb applying MiXCR to the 5' RACE reads. The table shows around 250,000 distinct CDR3 sequences, with approximately 10% occurring only once. Source material: PBMCs or a T cell subset sorted from them (not recorded which). The chain carries TRBV6-5 and TRBJ2-7, with D tentatively TRBD2 (6 bases). The TCR originated in a man aged 18-30 years who had mild COVID-19 (a few samples of this study predate the infection). Cell type and time point are not known. Here the CDR3 DNA reads TGTGCCAGCAGTATCACGGGACTGAGCTACGAGCAGTACTTC. Its protein product is CASSITGLSYEQYF.